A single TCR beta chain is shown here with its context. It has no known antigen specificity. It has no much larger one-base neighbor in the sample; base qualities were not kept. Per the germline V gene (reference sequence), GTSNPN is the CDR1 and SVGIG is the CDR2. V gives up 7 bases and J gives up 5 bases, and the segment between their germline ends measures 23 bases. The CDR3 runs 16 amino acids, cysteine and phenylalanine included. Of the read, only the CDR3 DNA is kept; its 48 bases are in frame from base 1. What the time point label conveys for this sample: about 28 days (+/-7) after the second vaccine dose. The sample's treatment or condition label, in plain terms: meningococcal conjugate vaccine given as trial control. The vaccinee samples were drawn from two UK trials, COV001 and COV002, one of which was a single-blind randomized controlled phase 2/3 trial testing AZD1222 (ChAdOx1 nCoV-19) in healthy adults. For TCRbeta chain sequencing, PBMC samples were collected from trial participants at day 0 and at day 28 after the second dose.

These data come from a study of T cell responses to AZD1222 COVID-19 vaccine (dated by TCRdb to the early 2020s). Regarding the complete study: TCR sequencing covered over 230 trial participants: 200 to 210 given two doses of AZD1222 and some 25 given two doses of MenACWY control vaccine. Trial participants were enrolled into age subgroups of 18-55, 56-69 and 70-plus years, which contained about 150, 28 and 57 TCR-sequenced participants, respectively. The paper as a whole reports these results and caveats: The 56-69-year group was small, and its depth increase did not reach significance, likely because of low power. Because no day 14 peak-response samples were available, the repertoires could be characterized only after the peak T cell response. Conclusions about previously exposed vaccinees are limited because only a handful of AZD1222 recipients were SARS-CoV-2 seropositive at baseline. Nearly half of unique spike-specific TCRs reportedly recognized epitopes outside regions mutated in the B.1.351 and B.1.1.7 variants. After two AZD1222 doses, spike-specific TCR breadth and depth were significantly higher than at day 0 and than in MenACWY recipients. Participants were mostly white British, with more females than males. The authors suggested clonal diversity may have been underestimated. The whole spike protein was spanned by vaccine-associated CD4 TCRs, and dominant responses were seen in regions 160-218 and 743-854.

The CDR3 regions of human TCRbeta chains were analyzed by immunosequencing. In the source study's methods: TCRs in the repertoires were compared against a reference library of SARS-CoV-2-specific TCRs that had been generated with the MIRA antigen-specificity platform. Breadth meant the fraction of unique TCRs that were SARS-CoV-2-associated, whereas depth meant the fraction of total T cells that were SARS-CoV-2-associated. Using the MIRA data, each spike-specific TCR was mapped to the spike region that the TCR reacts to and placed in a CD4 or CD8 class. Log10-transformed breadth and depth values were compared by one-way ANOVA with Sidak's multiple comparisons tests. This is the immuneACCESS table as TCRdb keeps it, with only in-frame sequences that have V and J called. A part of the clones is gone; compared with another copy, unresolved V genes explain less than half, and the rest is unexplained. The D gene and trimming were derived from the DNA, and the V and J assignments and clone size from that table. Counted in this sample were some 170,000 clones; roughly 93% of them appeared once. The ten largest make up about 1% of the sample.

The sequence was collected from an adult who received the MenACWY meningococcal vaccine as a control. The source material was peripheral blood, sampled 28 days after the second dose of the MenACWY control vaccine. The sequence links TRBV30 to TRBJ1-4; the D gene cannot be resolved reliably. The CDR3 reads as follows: CAYSTRGIGGNEKLFF. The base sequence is TGTGCCTACTCAACCCGAGGGATCGGCGGAAATGAAAAACTGTTTTTT.